This TCR beta chain was sequenced in a study of blood T cell repertoires in COVID-19. Whole-study context: Whether acute or convalescent, the COVID-19 samples came from the United States, Italy and Spain.

CDR3 length: 15 residues. CDR1 LGHNA and CDR2 YSLEER come from the germline V gene. V lost 0 bases and J 7 bases, leaving 13 bases between the germline ends. Clones were sequenced by immunoSEQ multiplex PCR, and TCRdb holds only the in-frame ones, with some missing. The sample carries approximately 24,000 clones, approximately 81% recorded once. The TCR comes from a human donor in a cohort sampled during active COVID-19. The sequencing sample was made of peripheral blood. This chain uses TRBV4-3 with TRBJ1-5; no firm D call. CDR3 bases: TGCGCCAGCAGCCAAGATTCGGGGAGGGAGCAGCCCCAGCATTTT. It encodes CASSQDSGREQPQHF.